The 2 T cell receptor beta chains presented below share a single source sample, sequenced in a study of technical replicates of blood from several donors. The protocol was immunoSEQ multiplex PCR, while the TCRdb copy is restricted to in-frame clones and leaves out a portion. Here the sample spans over 65,000 clones, about 93% being singletons. Input material: T cells isolated from PBMCs. The receptors stem from a human donor in good health.

This clone was counted a single time. The J gene is TRBJ2-5, the V gene TRBV28; perhaps TRBD1 as D (6 bases). CDR1 MDHEN and CDR2 SYDVKM come from the germline V gene. Trimming stripped 8 bases from V and 5 bases from J, with 18 bases between. This CDR3 comprises 14 residues. In DNA form, the CDR3 reads TGTGCCAGCCGCCGACAGGCGGGTAGGGAGACCCAGTACTTC. It codes for CASRRQAGRETQYF.

The gene calls are TRBV5-1 and TRBJ2-7; D is possibly TRBD1 (5 bases). CDR3 length: 11 residues. Germline V lookup: CDR1 SGHRS, CDR2 YFSETQ. The germline V and J ends were trimmed by 5 bases and 5 bases, with 8 bases remaining between them. The chain's CDR3 is CASRGQHEQYF. The CDR3 nucleotides read TGCGCCAGCAGGGGGCAGCACGAGCAGTACTTC. The complete variable domain, with remaining parts taken from reference TRBV5-1 and TRBJ2-7, reads KAGVTQTPRYLIKTRGQQVTLSCSPISGHRSVSWYQQTPGQGLQFLFEYFSETQRNKGNFPGRFSGRQFSNSRSEMNVSTLELGDSALYLCASRGQHEQYFGPGTRLTVT.